Here is one T cell receptor (beta chain) with its context. Antigen specificity is unknown. Only in-frame clones appear in the TCRdb table, and some are missing; sequencing was by immunoSEQ multiplex PCR. The table has roughly 99,000 clones, about nine tenths seen once; the top ten hold approximately 0.76%. This CDR3 contains 13 residues. Trimming removed 5 bases at V and 3 bases at J, with 8 bases between. Germline loops: CDR1 KGHSH, CDR2 LQKENI. This entry comes from a study of graft-versus-host responses after intestinal transplantation. Across the whole study: Anti-thymocyte globulin served as induction for all recipients, who then took tacrolimus and steroids for 3 to 4 years.

Broader study findings: Early after transplant, HvG declines were associated with peak levels of circulating GvH clones. Marrow from the recipient contained GvH clones, some of which had appeared first in ileum or blood.

The chain has TRBV18 and TRBJ1-5; D gene ambiguous. This specimen consisted of unstimulated CD4+ T cells sorted from spleen or lymph node cells, obtained before transplant. The receptor was derived from a human donor who was the organ donor for an intestinal transplant. The CDR3 loop reads CASSSSNNQPQHF. CDR3 sequence (DNA): TGTGCCAGCTCATCCTCTAACAATCAGCCCCAGCATTTT.